This T cell receptor beta chain was obtained from a study of T-cell memory formation after mild COVID-19. Study-wide points: Day 15 to 85 contracting clones showed balanced CD4/CD8; day 15 to 37 expanders favored CD4+. Pre-infection memory showed some responding clones, and this suggested that cross-reactive memory joined. CD4+ contracting clones were mainly CM and EM; CD8+ ones, EMRA.

Using its own MiXCR run on the 5' RACE reads, TCRdb lists one record per CDR3 protein. The table shows approximately 240,000 distinct CDR3 sequences, with about 17% occurring only once. With regard to this clonotype: Its antigen is undetermined.

V was pared by 0 bases and J by 5 bases, with 11 bases of the junction left unmatched. In germline, CDR1 is GTSNPN, CDR2 SVGIG (reference sequence). This CDR3 has 16 amino acids. The sample consisted of PBMCs or a T cell subset sorted from them (not recorded which). The J gene is TRBJ2-7, the V gene TRBV30, with 9 bases matching TRBD1. This receptor was identified in a man aged 18-30 years who had mild COVID-19 (a few samples of this study predate the infection). Cell type and time point are not known. The CDR3 sequence is CAWSVPWDRVNHEQYF. The CDR3 region has the DNA TGTGCCTGGAGTGTACCATGGGACAGGGTCAATCACGAGCAGTACTTC. Together with reference TRBV30 and TRBJ2-7, the CDR3 gives the full variable domain: SQTIHQWPATLVQPVGSPLSLECTVEGTSNPNLYWYRQAAGRGLQLLFYSVGIGQISSEVPQNLSASRPQDRQFILSSKKLLLSDSGFYLCAWSVPWDRVNHEQYFGPGTRLTVT.